A single T cell receptor (beta chain) is shown here with its context. Participants' reported clinical history set cohort assignment. Recovery among Cohort 3 donors was established by two negative PCRs, clearance, or symptom resolution. In the authors' methods: Amplification of reference gene primers was used by the study to estimate nucleated cell counts. Produced via immunoSEQ multiplex PCR; TCRdb's table is partial and in-frame only. V and J calls and clone size are copied from that table; D and trimming were computed from the DNA. The table includes hundreds of thousands of clones, about 92% detected once. This entry comes from a study of blood T cell repertoires in COVID-19. CDR3 size: 15 residues. CDR1 is SGHRS, CDR2 YFSETQ, per germline. V shed 0 bases and J shed 4 bases, with 11 bases lying between them.

Input material: PBMCs or T cells enriched from blood (not recorded which). The chain has TRBV5-1 and TRBJ1-3; D is unresolved. The sequence derives from a man aged 55 to 69 who had recovered from COVID-19. The CDR3 nucleotides are TGCGCCAGCAGCTTGGATACGGGTTTCGGAAACACCATATATTTT. Its translation: CASSLDTGFGNTIYF.